One and the same sample provided the 3 T cell receptor beta chains below, sequenced in a study of PD-1 blockade in classical Hodgkin lymphoma. Time point defined: newly diagnosed, previously untreated cHL patient sample. Measured with immunoSEQ multiplex PCR; TCRdb has only the in-frame clones, and not every one. The sample shows about 30,000 clones, roughly 90% of them seen only once. Sequencing was done on a sample of peripheral blood mononuclear cells (PBMCs). Receptor source: a human donor with classical Hodgkin lymphoma.

The chain has TRBV6-5 and TRBJ1-5, with no clear D. Trimming took off 0 bases at V and 3 bases at J, with 9 bases between the two ends. CDR1 is MNHEY and CDR2 is SVGAGI in the germline V gene. The CDR3 runs 15 residues. This chain's CDR3 is CASSYSRRTNQPQHF. The CDR3 nucleotides read TGTGCCAGCAGTTACTCGCGCAGGACCAATCAGCCCCAGCATTTT.

The chain couples TRBV7-2 to TRBJ1-2, with D possibly TRBD1 on 5 matching bases. There are 13 residues in the CDR3. The germline CDR1 and CDR2 sequences are SGHTA and FQGNSA. Trimming pared 6 bases from V and 0 bases from J, leaving 8 bases between. As DNA, the CDR3 is TGTGCCAGCAGTGCGGGGGCTAACTATGGCTACACCTTC. Protein product: CASSAGANYGYTF.

V usage is TRBV10-3 and J usage is TRBJ2-7, with D tentatively TRBD1 (5 bases). Germline CDR1 ENHRY, CDR2 SYGVKD. The V and J ends lost 3 bases and 2 bases respectively, with 20 bases between them. The CDR3 runs to 17 residues. The CDR3 DNA reads TGTGCCATCAGTGATGGGGCCCGGGTAACCGCCACCTACGAGCAGTACTTC. The encoded protein is CAISDGARVTATYEQYF.